The next 14 T cell receptor beta chains were all read from a single sample in a study of T cell changes during pregnancy in multiple sclerosis. Sequenced by immunoSEQ multiplex PCR; TCRdb stores in-frame clones only, minus some. The profile shows 65,000 to 75,000 clones, around nine tenths of them singletons. Sequences were derived from peripheral blood, sampled after pregnancy. Source of these receptors: a female donor in good health, enrolled as a control in a pregnancy study.

This clone is a singleton in its sample. This chain uses TRBV6-1 with TRBJ2-3; the match to TRBD2 covers 7 bases. Germline V gene data show CDR1 as MNHNS and CDR2 as SASEGT. V dropped 3 bases and J dropped 5; count of bases not matched to a gene: 2. This CDR3 has 13 residues. CDR3 in amino acids: CASSEGGGDTQYF. CDR3 nucleotide sequence: TGTGCCAGCAGTGAGGGGGGGGGAGATACGCAGTATTTT.

The V and J genes are TRBV19 and TRBJ1-1, with D possibly matching TRBD1 (6 bases). There are 11 residues in the CDR3. Germline values: CDR1 LNHDA, CDR2 SQIVND (reference sequence). With 5 bases removed from V and 6 bases from J, the gap between germline ends came to 7 bases. In DNA form, the CDR3 reads TGTGCCAGTAGTGGGACATCTGAAGCTTTCTTT. It encodes CASSGTSEAFF.

V usage is TRBV29-1 and J usage is TRBJ1-1, with D possibly matching TRBD1 (5 bases). Between the trimmed V and J ends, which lost 7 bases and 1 base, there was a span of 10 bases. The CDR3 contains 12 residues. The V gene's germline CDR1 is SQVTM and CDR2 ANQGSEA. The CDR3 nucleotides read TGCAGCGCCTCCACAGGGAACACTGAAGCTTTCTTT. Residues: CSASTGNTEAFF.

The V gene is TRBV29-1, the J gene TRBJ2-5; possible D gene TRBD1, 5 bases. Germline CDR1 is SQVTM and CDR2 is ANQGSEA. Trimming stripped 3 bases from V and 5 bases from J, with 7 bases between. This CDR3 has 11 residues. The chain's CDR3 is CSVDAGETQYF. CDR3 bases: TGCAGCGTTGACGCAGGGGAGACCCAGTACTTC.

V gene TRBV9 combines with J gene TRBJ2-4; 9 nucleotides align to TRBD1. V shed 0 bases and J 0 bases; nucleotides not matched to a gene: 7. Germline V gene lookup returns CDR1 SGDLS and CDR2 YYNGEE. The CDR3 has 18 amino acids. The CDR3 coding sequence is TGTGCCAGCAGCGTAGCTACAGGGGGCTATCTAGCCAAAAACATTCAGTACTTC. This gives the protein CASSVATGGYLAKNIQYF.

V usage is TRBV7-3 and J usage is TRBJ2-7; 11 bases align to TRBD1. Trimming at V came to 1 base and at J to 4 bases, leaving 6 bases not matched to a gene. The CDR3 extends over 16 amino acids. CDR1 SGHTA and CDR2 FQGTGA come from the germline V gene. CDR3 sequence: CASSLSPGQGEYEQYF. The DNA for the CDR3 is TGTGCCAGCAGCTTAAGCCCGGGACAGGGGGAATACGAGCAGTACTTC.

The chain links TRBV4-3 to TRBJ2-1; TRBD1 agrees at 7 bases. Germline-derived CDR1 and CDR2 are LGHNA and YSLEER. The CDR3 consists of 13 residues. V shed 4 bases and J 5 bases; nucleotides not matched to a gene: 2. CDR3 protein: CASSLTGNNEQFF. The DNA for the CDR3 is TGCGCCAGCAGCCTGACAGGGAACAATGAGCAGTTCTTC.

This clone was observed a few times. The chain uses TRBV28 and TRBJ2-1; D remains unclear. This CDR3 is 14 amino acids long. From germline, CDR1 is MDHEN and CDR2 SYDVKM. V gave up 3 bases and J gave up 5 bases, with 11 bases separating them. CDR3 sequence (DNA): TGTGCCAGCAGTTTCCTAGTTCGGGACAATGAGCAGTTCTTC. It codes for CASSFLVRDNEQFF. Based on the CDR3 plus reference TRBV28 and TRBJ2-1, the full variable domain is DVKVTQSSRYLVKRTGEKVFLECVQDMDHENMFWYRQDPGLGLRLIYFSYDVKMKEKGDIPEGYSVSREKKERFSLILESASTNQTSMYLCASSFLVRDNEQFFGPGTRLTVL.

The rearrangement joins TRBV28 to TRBJ2-3, with 12 bases identical to TRBD2. In germline, CDR1 is MDHEN, CDR2 SYDVKM. J lost 3 bases, V lost 4 bases, and 2 bases had no gene match. The CDR3 is 15 amino acids. The CDR3 sequence is CASSSGLAGTDTQYF. CDR3 nucleotide sequence: TGTGCCAGCAGTTCCGGACTAGCGGGGACAGATACGCAGTATTTT.

This clone was found once. J is TRBJ2-3 and V is TRBV18; TRBD1 agrees at 7 bases. The CDR3 runs 16 residues. Germline V gene lookup returns CDR1 KGHSH and CDR2 LQKENI. The junction had 12 bases not matched to a gene; V was cut back by 5 bases and J by 4 bases. CDR3 in amino acids: CASSASGTVLADTQYF. CDR3 coding DNA: TGTGCCAGCTCAGCCTCCGGGACAGTCCTCGCAGATACGCAGTATTTT.

V and J are TRBV28 and TRBJ1-2; a weak D match, TRBD1 (5 bases). The germline gives CDR1 MDHEN, CDR2 SYDVKM. This CDR3 comprises 16 residues. V was cut by 5 bases and J by 3 bases, with 19 bases left in between. CDR3 nucleotides: TGTGCCAGCAGTGGAGGGATCGGGGCTCTAGACTATGGCTACACCTTC. It encodes CASSGGIGALDYGYTF.

The rearrangement joins TRBV4-1 to TRBJ2-7, with D possibly TRBD2 on 6 matching bases. V lost 1 base and J 6 bases, leaving 7 bases between the germline ends. Germline CDR1 MGHRA, CDR2 YSYEKL. The CDR3 sequence is 12 residues long. CDR3 sequence reads: CASSQVGGEQYF. Here the CDR3 DNA reads TGCGCCAGCAGCCAAGTGGGAGGCGAGCAGTACTTC.

The rearrangement joins TRBV29-1 to TRBJ2-2, with 7 bases that match TRBD2. The CDR3 extends over 16 amino acids. V was clipped by 6 bases and J by 4 bases; unmatched bases: 14. The V gene's germline CDR1 is SQVTM and CDR2 ANQGSEA. CDR3 nucleotide sequence: TGCAGCGTCCAAACGGGTAGCGGGCCTTCCACCGGGGAGCTGTTTTTT. Translation: CSVQTGSGPSTGELFF.

V and J are TRBV6-1 and TRBJ1-6; 7 positions match TRBD1. This CDR3 is 14 amino acids long. V was pared by 6 bases and J by 10 bases, with 9 bases of the junction left unmatched. Per the germline V gene, CDR1 is MNHNS and CDR2 is SASEGT. Here the CDR3 reads CASSEGAPGSPLHF. CDR3 nucleotides: TGTGCCAGCAGCGAGGGGGCCCCAGGGTCACCCCTCCACTTT.